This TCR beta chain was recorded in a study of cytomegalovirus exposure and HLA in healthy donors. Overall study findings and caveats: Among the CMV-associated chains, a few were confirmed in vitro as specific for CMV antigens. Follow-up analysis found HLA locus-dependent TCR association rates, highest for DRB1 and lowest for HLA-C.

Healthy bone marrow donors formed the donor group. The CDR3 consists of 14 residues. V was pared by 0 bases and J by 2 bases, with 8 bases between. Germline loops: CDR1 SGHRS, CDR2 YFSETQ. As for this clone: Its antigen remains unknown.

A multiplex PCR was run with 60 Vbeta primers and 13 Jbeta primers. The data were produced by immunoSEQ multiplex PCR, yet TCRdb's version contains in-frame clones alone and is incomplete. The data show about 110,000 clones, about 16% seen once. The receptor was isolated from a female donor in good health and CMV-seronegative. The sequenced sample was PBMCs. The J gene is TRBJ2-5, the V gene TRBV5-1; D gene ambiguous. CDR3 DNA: TGCGCCAGCAGCTTGGGGGCTGCACAAGAGACCCAGTACTTC. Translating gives CASSLGAAQETQYF.